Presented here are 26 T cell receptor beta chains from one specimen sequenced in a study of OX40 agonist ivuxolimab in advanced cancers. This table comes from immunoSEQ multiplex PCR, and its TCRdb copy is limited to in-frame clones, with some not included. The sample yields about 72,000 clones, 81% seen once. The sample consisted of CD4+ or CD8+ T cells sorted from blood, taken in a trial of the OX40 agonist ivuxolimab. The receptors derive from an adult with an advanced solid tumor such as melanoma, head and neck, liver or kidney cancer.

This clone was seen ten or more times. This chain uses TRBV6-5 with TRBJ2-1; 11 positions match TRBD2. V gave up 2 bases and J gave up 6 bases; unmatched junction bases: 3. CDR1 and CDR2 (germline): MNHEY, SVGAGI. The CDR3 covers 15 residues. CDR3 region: CASSYGTSGSNEQFF. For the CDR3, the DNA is TGTGCCAGCAGTTACGGTACTAGCGGGAGCAATGAGCAGTTCTTC.

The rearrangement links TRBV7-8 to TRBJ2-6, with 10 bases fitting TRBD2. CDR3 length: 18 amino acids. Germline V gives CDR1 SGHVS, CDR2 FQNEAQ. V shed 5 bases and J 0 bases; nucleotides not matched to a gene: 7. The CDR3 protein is CASSSRLAGISGANVLTF. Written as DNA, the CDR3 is TGTGCCAGCAGCAGCAGACTAGCGGGCATCTCTGGGGCCAACGTCCTGACTTTC.

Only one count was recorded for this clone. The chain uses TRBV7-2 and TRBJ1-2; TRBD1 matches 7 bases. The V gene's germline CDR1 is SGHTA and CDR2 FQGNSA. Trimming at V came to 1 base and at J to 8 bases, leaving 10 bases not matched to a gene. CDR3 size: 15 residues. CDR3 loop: CASSLDPSGGRGYTF. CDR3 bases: TGTGCCAGCAGCTTAGATCCATCAGGGGGGCGCGGCTACACCTTC.

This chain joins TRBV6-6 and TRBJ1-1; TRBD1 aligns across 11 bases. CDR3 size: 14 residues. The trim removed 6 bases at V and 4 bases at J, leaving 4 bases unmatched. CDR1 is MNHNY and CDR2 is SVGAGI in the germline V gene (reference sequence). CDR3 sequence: CASSQGQGGTEAFF. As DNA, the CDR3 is TGTGCCAGCAGCCAGGGACAGGGGGGCACTGAAGCTTTCTTT.

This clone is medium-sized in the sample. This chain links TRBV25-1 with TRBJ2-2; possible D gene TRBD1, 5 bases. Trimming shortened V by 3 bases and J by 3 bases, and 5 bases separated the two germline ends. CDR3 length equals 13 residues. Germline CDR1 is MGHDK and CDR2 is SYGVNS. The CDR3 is CASSDRDTGELFF. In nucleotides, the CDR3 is TGTGCCAGCAGTGACAGGGACACCGGGGAGCTGTTTTTT.

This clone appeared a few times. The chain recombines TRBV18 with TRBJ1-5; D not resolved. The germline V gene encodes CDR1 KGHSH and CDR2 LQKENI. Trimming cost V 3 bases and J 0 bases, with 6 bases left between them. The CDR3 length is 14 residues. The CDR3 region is CASSPSYSNQPQHF. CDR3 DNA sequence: TGTGCCAGCTCACCCTCTTATAGCAATCAGCCCCAGCATTTT.

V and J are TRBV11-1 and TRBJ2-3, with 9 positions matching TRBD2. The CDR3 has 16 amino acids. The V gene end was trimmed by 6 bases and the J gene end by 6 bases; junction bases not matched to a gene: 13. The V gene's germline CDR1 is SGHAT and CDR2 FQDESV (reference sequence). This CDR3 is CASSFTGTSTPDTQYF. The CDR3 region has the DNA TGTGCCAGCAGTTTTACCGGGACTAGCACACCCGATACGCAGTATTTT.

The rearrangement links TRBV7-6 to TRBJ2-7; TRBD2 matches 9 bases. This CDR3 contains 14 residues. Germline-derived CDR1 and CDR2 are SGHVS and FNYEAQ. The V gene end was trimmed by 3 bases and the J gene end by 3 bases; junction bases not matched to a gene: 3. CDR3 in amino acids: CASSLSSGNYEQYF. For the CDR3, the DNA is TGTGCCAGCAGCTTGTCTAGCGGGAACTACGAGCAGTACTTC.

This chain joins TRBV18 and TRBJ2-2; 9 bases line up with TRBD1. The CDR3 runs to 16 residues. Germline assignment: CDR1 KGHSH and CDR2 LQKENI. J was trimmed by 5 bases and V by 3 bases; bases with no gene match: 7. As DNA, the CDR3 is TGTGCCAGCTCACCGACGGGACAGGGTGGTACCGGGGAGCTGTTTTTT. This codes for CASSPTGQGGTGELFF.

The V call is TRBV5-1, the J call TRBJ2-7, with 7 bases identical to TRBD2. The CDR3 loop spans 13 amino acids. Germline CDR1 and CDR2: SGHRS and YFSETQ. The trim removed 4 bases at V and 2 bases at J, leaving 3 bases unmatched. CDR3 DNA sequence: TGCGCCAGCAGCAGACGGGAGGCCTACGAGCAGTACTTC. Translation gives CASSRREAYEQYF. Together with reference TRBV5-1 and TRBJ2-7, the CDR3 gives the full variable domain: KAGVTQTPRYLIKTRGQQVTLSCSPISGHRSVSWYQQTPGQGLQFLFEYFSETQRNKGNFPGRFSGRQFSNSRSEMNVSTLELGDSALYLCASSRREAYEQYFGPGTRLTVT.

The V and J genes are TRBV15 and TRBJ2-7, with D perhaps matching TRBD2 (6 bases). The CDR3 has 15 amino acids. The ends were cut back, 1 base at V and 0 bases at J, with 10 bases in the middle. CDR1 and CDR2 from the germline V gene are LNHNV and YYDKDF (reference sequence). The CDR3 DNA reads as TGTGCCACCAGCAGAGCTGGAGGGTCCTCCTACGAGCAGTACTTC. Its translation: CATSRAGGSSYEQYF.

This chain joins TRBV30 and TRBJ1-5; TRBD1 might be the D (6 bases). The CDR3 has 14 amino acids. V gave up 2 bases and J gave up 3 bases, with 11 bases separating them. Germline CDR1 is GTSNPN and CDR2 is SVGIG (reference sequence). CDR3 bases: TGTGCCTGGAGTAGACAGGTGGCCAATCAGCCCCAGCATTTT. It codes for CAWSRQVANQPQHF.

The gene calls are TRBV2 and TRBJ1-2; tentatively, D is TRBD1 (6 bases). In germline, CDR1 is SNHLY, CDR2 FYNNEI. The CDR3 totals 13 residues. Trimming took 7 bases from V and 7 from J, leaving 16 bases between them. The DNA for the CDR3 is TGTGCCAGCATACAGGGTAGGAGAGGTGGCTACACCTTC. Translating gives CASIQGRRGGYTF.

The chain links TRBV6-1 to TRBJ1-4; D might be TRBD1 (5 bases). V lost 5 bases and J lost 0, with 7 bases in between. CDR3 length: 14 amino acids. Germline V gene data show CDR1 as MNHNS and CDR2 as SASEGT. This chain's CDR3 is CASSRQSTNEKLFF. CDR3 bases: TGTGCCAGCAGTCGACAGTCAACTAATGAAAAACTGTTTTTT.

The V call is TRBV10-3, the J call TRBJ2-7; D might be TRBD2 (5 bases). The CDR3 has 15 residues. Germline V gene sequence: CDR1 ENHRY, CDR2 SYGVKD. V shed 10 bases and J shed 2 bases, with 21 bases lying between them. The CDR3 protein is CATRREAMAPYEQYF. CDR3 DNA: TGTGCCACCCGCCGGGAAGCGATGGCCCCCTACGAGCAGTACTTC.

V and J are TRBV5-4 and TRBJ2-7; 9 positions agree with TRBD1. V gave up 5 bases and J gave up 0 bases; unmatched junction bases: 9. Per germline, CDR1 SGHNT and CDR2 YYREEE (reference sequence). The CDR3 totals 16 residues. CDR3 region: CASSSGTGFSSYEQYF. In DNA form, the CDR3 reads TGTGCCAGCAGTTCCGGGACAGGGTTTTCCTCCTACGAGCAGTACTTC.

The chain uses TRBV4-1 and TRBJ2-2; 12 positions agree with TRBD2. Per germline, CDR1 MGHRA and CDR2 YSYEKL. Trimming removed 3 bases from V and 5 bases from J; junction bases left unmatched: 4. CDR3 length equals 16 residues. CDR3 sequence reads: CASSHASGRGTGELFF. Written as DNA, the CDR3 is TGCGCCAGCAGCCATGCTAGCGGGAGGGGTACCGGGGAGCTGTTTTTT.

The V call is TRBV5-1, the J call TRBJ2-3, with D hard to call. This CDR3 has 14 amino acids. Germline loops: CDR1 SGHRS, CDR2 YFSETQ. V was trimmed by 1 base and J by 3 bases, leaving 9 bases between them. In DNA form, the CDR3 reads TGCGCCAGCAGCTTGTCGGCCCAAACAGATACGCAGTATTTT. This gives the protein CASSLSAQTDTQYF.

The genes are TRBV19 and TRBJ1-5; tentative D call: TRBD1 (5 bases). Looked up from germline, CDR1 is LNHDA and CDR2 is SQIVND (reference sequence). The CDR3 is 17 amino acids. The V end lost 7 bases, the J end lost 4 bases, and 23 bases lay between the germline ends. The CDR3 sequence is CASTLQVGSGGNQPQHF. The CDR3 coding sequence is TGTGCCAGTACCCTACAGGTGGGCTCCGGGGGAAATCAGCCCCAGCATTTT.

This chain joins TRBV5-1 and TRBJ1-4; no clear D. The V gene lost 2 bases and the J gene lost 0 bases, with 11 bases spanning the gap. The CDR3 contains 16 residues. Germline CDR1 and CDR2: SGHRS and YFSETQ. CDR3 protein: CASSFGRGATNEKLFF. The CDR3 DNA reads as TGCGCCAGCAGCTTCGGGCGGGGTGCAACTAATGAAAAACTGTTTTTT. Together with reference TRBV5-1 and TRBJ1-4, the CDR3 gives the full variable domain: KAGVTQTPRYLIKTRGQQVTLSCSPISGHRSVSWYQQTPGQGLQFLFEYFSETQRNKGNFPGRFSGRQFSNSRSEMNVSTLELGDSALYLCASSFGRGATNEKLFFGSGTQLSVL.

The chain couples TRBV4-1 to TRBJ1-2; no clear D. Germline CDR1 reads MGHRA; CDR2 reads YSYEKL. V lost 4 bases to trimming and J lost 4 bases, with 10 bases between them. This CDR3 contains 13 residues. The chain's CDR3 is CASSPESIYGYTF. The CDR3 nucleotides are TGCGCCAGCAGCCCCGAGAGTATCTATGGCTACACCTTC.

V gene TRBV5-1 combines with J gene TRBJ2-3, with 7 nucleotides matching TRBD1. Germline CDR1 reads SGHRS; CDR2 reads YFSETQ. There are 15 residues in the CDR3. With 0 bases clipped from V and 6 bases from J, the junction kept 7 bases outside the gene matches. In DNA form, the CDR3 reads TGCGCCAGCAGCTTGGCCAAAGAGGGGGCGGATACGCAGTATTTT. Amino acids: CASSLAKEGADTQYF.

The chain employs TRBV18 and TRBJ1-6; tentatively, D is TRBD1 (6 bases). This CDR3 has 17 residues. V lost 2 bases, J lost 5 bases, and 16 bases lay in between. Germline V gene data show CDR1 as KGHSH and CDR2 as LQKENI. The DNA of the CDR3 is TGTGCCAGCTCACCATCCCTAACAGGGTTCGATAATTCACCCCTCCACTTT. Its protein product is CASSPSLTGFDNSPLHF.

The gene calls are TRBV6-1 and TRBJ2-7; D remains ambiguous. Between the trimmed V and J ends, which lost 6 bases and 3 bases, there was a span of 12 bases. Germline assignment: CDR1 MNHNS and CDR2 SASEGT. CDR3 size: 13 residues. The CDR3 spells CASSVSIDYEQYF. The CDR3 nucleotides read TGTGCCAGCAGCGTCAGCATAGACTACGAGCAGTACTTC.

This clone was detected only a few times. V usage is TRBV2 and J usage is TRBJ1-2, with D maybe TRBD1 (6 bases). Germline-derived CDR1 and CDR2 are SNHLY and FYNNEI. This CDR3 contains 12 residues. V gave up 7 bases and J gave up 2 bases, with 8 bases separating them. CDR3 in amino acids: CASTGQNYGYTF. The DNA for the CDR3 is TGTGCCAGCACCGGACAGAACTATGGCTACACCTTC.

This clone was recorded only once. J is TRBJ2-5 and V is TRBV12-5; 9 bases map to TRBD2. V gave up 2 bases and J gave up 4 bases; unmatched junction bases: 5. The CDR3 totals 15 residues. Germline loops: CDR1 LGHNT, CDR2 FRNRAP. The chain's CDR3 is CASGLPAGGRETQYF. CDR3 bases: TGTGCTAGTGGTTTGCCGGCGGGGGGGCGAGAGACCCAGTACTTC.